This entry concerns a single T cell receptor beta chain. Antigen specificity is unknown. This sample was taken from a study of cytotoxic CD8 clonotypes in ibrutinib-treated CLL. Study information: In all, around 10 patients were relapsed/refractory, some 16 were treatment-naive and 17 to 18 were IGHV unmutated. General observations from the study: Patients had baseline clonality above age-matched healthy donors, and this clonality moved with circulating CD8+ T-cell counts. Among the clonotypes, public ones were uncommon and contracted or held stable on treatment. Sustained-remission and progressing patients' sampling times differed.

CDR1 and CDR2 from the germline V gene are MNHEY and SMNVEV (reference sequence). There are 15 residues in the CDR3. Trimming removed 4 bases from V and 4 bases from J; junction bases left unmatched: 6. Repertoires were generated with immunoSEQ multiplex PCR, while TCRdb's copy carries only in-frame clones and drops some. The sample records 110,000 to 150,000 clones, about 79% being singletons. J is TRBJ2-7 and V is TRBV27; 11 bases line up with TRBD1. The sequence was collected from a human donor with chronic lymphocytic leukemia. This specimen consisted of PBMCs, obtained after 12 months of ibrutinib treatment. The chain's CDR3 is CASSWDRGDHYEQYF. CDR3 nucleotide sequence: TGTGCCAGCAGTTGGGACAGGGGGGACCATTACGAGCAGTACTTC.